The clone carrying this TCR beta chain was seen a handful of times. Its specificity is unknown. The CDR3 loop spans 14 amino acids. The germline CDR1 and CDR2 sequences are SNHLY and FYNNEI. With 2 bases removed from V and 3 bases from J, the gap between germline ends came to 10 bases. The data were taken from a study of vaccination effects on CD4 cells after COVID-19. TCRdb's table, derived via immunoSEQ multiplex PCR, lists solely in-frame clones and lacks some. The sample consists of 30,000 to 40,000 clones, approximately 75% of them appearing once. Expansion with viral peptide pools was applied to antigen-specific CD4+ T cells by the ViraFEST assay prior to sequencing. Researchers isolated CD4+ T cells once less than 13 days of culture had elapsed. As their vaccination, participants received two doses of either BNT162b2 or mRNA-1273.

The sequencing used CD4+ T cells from PBMCs cultured with HCoV-229E spike peptides, collected after COVID-19 vaccination. The V call is TRBV2, the J call TRBJ1-1; D is unresolved. This clonotype originated in a human donor who received a COVID-19 vaccine. For the CDR3, the DNA is TGTGCCAGCAGTGAATACCTCCTTTACACTGAAGCTTTCTTT. It codes for CASSEYLLYTEAFF.